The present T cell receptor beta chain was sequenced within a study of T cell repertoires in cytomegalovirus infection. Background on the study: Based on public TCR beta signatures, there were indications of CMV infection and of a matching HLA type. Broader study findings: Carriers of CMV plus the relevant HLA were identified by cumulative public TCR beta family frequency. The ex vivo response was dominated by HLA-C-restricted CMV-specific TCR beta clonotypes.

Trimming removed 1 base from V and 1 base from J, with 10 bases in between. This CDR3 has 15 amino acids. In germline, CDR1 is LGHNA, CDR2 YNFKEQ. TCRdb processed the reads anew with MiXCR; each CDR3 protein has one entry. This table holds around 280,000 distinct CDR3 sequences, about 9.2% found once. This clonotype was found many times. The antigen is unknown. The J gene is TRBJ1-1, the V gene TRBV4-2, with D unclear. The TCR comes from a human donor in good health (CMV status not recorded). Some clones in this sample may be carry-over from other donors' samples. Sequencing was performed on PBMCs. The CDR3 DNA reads TGTGCCAGCAGCCAAGTTGGGGAGGGGAACACTGAAGCTTTCTTT. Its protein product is CASSQVGEGNTEAFF.